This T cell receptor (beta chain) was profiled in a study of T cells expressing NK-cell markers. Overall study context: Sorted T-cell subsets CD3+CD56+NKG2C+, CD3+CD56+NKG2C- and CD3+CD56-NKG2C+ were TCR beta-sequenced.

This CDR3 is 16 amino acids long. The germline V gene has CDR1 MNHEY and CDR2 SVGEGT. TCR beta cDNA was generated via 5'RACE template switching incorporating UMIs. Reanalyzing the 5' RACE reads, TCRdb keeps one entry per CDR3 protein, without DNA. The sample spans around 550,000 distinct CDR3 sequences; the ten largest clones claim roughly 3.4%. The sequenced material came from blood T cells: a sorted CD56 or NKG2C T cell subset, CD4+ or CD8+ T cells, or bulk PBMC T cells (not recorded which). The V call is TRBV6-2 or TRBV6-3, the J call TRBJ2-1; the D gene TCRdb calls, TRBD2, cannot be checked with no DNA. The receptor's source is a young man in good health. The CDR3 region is CASLRALAGAYNEQFF.